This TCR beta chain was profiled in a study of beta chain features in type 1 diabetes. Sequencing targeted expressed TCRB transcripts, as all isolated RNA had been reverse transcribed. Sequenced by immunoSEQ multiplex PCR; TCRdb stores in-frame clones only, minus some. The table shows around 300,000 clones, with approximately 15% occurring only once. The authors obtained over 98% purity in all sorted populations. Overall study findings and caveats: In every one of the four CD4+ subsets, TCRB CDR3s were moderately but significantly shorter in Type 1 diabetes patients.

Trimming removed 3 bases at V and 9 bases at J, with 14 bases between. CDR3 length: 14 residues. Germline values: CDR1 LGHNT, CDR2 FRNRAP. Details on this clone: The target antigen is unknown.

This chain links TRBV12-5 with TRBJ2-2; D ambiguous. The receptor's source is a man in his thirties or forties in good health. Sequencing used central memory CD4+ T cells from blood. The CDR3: CASGFSFPTRELFF. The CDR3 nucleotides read TGTGCTAGTGGTTTTTCTTTTCCGACCAGGGAGCTGTTTTTT.